The TCR beta chain described here comes from a study of shared clonotypes between healthy human individuals. On the study more broadly: The study drew on a couple of women and three men aged 18 to 49 as donors.

V was pared by 3 bases and J by 2 bases, with 14 bases between. This CDR3 has 16 amino acids. Germline lookup yields CDR1 LGHNA and CDR2 YSLEER. The protocol was immunoSEQ multiplex PCR, while the TCRdb copy is restricted to in-frame clones and leaves out a portion. Of around 690,000 clones in the sample, roughly 87% were seen once. HIV-negative, healthy adults without recent acute infections or vaccinations were the donors. The chain recombines TRBV4-3 with TRBJ2-1; D is perhaps TRBD2 (6 bases). This clonotype was obtained from a man between 18 and 35 years old in good health. Some clones in this sample may be carry-over from other donors' samples. Specimen: memory CD8+ T cells from PBMCs. Subset: CD45RO+ cells pooled with CCR7-negative TemRA cells. CDR3 coding DNA: TGCGCCAGCAGCCAGGAGGGACCCTCACCCTACAATGAGCAGTTCTTC. Its translation is CASSQEGPSPYNEQFF.